The 19 T cell receptor beta chains below were found in one sample sequenced in a study of fetal regulatory T cell absence and autoimmunity. This table comes from immunoSEQ multiplex PCR, and its TCRdb copy is limited to in-frame clones, with some not included. The sample contains about 95,000 clones, more than 70% of which appear only once. Sequencing input: pancreas tissue. The receptor set was obtained from a male donor with IPEX syndrome.

The sample holds a few counts of this clone. The chain employs TRBV5-1 and TRBJ2-7; 11 nucleotides line up with TRBD2. V trimming: 4 bases; J trimming: 6 bases; junction bases outside the gene matches: 9. Germline V CDR1 and CDR2: SGHRS, YFSETQ. CDR3 size: 15 residues. CDR3 residues: CASSTDRTSGPEQYF. CDR3 sequence (DNA): TGCGCCAGCAGCACCGACAGGACTAGCGGGCCCGAGCAGTACTTC. Complete variable domain (other parts from reference TRBV5-1 and TRBJ2-7): KAGVTQTPRYLIKTRGQQVTLSCSPISGHRSVSWYQQTPGQGLQFLFEYFSETQRNKGNFPGRFSGRQFSNSRSEMNVSTLELGDSALYLCASSTDRTSGPEQYFGPGTRLTVT.

This clone turned up a few times. The CDR3 bases are TGTGCCAGCAGTTACAAGCAGGTCGACGTCTATGGCTACACCTTC. Residues: CASSYKQVDVYGYTF. This chain joins TRBV6-6 and TRBJ1-2; no reliable D call. CDR1 MNHNY and CDR2 SVGAGI come from the germline V gene (reference sequence). The CDR3 runs 15 residues. Deletions cut 2 bases from V and 4 bases from J, with 14 bases between.

CDR3 sequence reads: CSVRGQGHNSPLHF. CDR3 nucleotides: TGCAGCGTTCGGGGGCAGGGACATAATTCACCCCTCCACTTT. This sequence joins TRBV29-1 and TRBJ1-6; D is possibly TRBD1 (6 bases). Germline CDR1 and CDR2: SQVTM and ANQGSEA. The CDR3 covers 14 residues. V shed 5 bases and J shed 5 bases, with 13 bases lying between them. The full variable domain, its missing parts supplied by reference TRBV29-1 and TRBJ1-6, is SAVISQKPSRDICQRGTSLTIQCQVDSQVTMMFWYRQQPGQSLTLIATANQGSEATYESGFVIDKFPISRPNLTFSTLTVSNMSPEDSSIYLCSVRGQGHNSPLHFGNGTRLTVT.

This clone has a handful of counts. The chain is built from TRBV5-1 and TRBJ1-5; D perhaps matches TRBD1 (6 bases). The CDR3 consists of 15 residues. V gave up 4 bases and J gave up 1 base, with 12 bases separating them. Per germline, CDR1 SGHRS and CDR2 YFSETQ. The CDR3 nucleotides read TGCGCCAGCAGCCTGACAGGCGCCAGCAATCAGCCCCAGCATTTT. Encoded protein: CASSLTGASNQPQHF. The full variable domain, its missing parts supplied by reference TRBV5-1 and TRBJ1-5, is KAGVTQTPRYLIKTRGQQVTLSCSPISGHRSVSWYQQTPGQGLQFLFEYFSETQRNKGNFPGRFSGRQFSNSRSEMNVSTLELGDSALYLCASSLTGASNQPQHFGDGTRLSIL.

This rearrangement joins TRBV5-1 to TRBJ2-3, with 9 bases lining up with TRBD1. Germline lookup yields CDR1 SGHRS and CDR2 YFSETQ. V was clipped by 6 bases and J by 3 bases; unmatched bases: 5. The CDR3 length is 14 residues. CDR3 nucleotide sequence: TGCGCCAGCACGCCGGGACAGGGAACAGATACGCAGTATTTT. Protein: CASTPGQGTDTQYF.

The gene calls are TRBV20-1 and TRBJ1-2; D is perhaps TRBD1 (5 bases). Germline V CDR1 and CDR2: DFQATT, SNEGSKA (reference sequence). Trimming took 4 bases from V and 7 from J, leaving 10 bases between them. The length of the CDR3 is 11 residues. The CDR3 is CSATGLGGYTF. The CDR3 DNA reads as TGCAGTGCTACAGGGTTAGGTGGCTACACCTTC.

This sequence joins TRBV11-3 and TRBJ2-3; 10 positions match TRBD2. Germline trimming cut 8 bases from V and 2 bases from J; bases unmatched to any gene: 7. Germline lookup yields CDR1 SGHNT and CDR2 YENEEA. This CDR3 region has 15 residues. CDR3 DNA sequence: TGTGCCAGCGGGGTTAGCGGGGGGCACACAGATACGCAGTATTTT. Protein product: CASGVSGGHTDTQYF.

The chain couples TRBV7-9 to TRBJ2-6; no reliable D call. The CDR3 loop spans 13 amino acids. Germline values: CDR1 SEHNR, CDR2 FQNEAQ (reference sequence). V lost 5 bases, J lost 4 bases, and 6 bases lay in between. The CDR3 region has the DNA TGTGCCAGCAGCGCCGTGGGGGCCAACGTCCTGACTTTC. Translation: CASSAVGANVLTF.

This clone was picked up many times. This specimen includes other DNA sequences encoding the same CDR3. This chain uses TRBV7-2 with TRBJ1-5; 10 positions match TRBD1. Trimming cost V 5 bases and J 4 bases; bases outside gene matches: 2. Per germline, CDR1 SGHTA and CDR2 FQGNSA. The CDR3 loop spans 14 amino acids. In DNA form, the CDR3 reads TGTGCCAGCAGCCTGGGACAGGGGAATCAGCCCCAGCATTTT. Its protein product is CASSLGQGNQPQHF.

The chain has TRBV4-1 and TRBJ1-1; tentative D call: TRBD1 (5 bases). Trimming pared 1 base from V and 3 bases from J, leaving 6 bases between. Germline V gene data show CDR1 as MGHRA and CDR2 as YSYEKL. The CDR3 has 13 residues. The CDR3 reads CASSQGRDTEAFF. In DNA form, the CDR3 reads TGCGCCAGCAGCCAAGGCAGGGACACTGAAGCTTTCTTT.

The chain employs TRBV19 and TRBJ2-7, with 8 positions matching TRBD1. V shed 5 bases, J shed 5 bases, and the junction held 5 bases outside the gene matches. The CDR3 totals 13 residues. Germline loops: CDR1 LNHDA, CDR2 SQIVND (reference sequence). CDR3 region: CASSGQGRNEQYF. CDR3 DNA: TGTGCCAGTAGTGGACAGGGTAGAAACGAGCAGTACTTC.

The rearrangement links TRBV13 to TRBJ2-7, with unresolved D. Deletions cut 0 bases from V and 0 bases from J, with 12 bases between. The CDR3 sequence is 16 residues long. Germline CDR1 is PRHDT and CDR2 is FYEKMQ (reference sequence). The CDR3 is CASSLGGWGSSYEQYF. DNA for the CDR3: TGTGCCAGCAGCTTAGGGGGTTGGGGTAGCTCCTACGAGCAGTACTTC.

The rearrangement links TRBV19 to TRBJ1-5; D gene ambiguous. CDR3 length: 14 residues. Germline V gene lookup returns CDR1 LNHDA and CDR2 SQIVND (reference sequence). V lost 6 bases and J 0 bases, leaving 9 bases between the germline ends. CDR3 nucleotides: TGTGCCAGTAGCATGGGTTTTAGCAATCAGCCCCAGCATTTT. It translates to CASSMGFSNQPQHF. Drawing the rest from reference TRBV19 and TRBJ1-5, the complete variable domain is DGGITQSPKYLFRKEGQNVTLSCEQNLNHDAMYWYRQDPGQGLRLIYYSQIVNDFQKGDIAEGYSVSREKKESFPLTVTSAQKNPTAFYLCASSMGFSNQPQHFGDGTRLSIL.

The V call is TRBV6-6, the J call TRBJ2-2; 12 bases map to TRBD1. This CDR3 is 16 amino acids long. V shed 5 bases and J 6 bases; nucleotides not matched to a gene: 7. Germline V gives CDR1 MNHNY, CDR2 SVGAGI (reference sequence). CDR3 DNA: TGTGCCAGCAGTCCACCGGGACAGGGGGCGCCCGGGGAGCTGTTTTTT. Translated: CASSPPGQGAPGELFF.

V is TRBV19 and J is TRBJ2-5; no clear D. Germline V gene data show CDR1 as LNHDA and CDR2 as SQIVND (reference sequence). The CDR3 is 12 amino acids. V lost 3 bases and J lost 0, with 2 bases in between. CDR3 DNA: TGTGCCAGTAGTATGGACCAAGAGACCCAGTACTTC. It encodes CASSMDQETQYF.

The gene calls are TRBV4-1 and TRBJ2-3, with TRBD2 matching over 8 bases. This CDR3 is built from 17 residues. CDR1 and CDR2 from the germline V gene are MGHRA and YSYEKL. J gave up 0 bases and V 0 bases, and 5 bases lay outside the gene matches. The CDR3 DNA reads as TGCGCCAGCAGCCAAGATCCGCGGGGGGCGAGCACAGATACGCAGTATTTT. This codes for CASSQDPRGASTDTQYF.

The gene calls are TRBV5-1 and TRBJ2-7; D is tentatively TRBD1 or TRBD2 (6 bases each). The CDR3 has 14 residues. The V gene's germline CDR1 is SGHRS and CDR2 YFSETQ. The germline V and J ends were trimmed by 0 bases and 5 bases, with 12 bases remaining between them. This CDR3 reads CASSLAGGGNEQYF. The CDR3 region has the DNA TGCGCCAGCAGCTTGGCAGGAGGGGGAAACGAGCAGTACTTC.

The genes are TRBV5-1 and TRBJ1-3; weak D call: TRBD1 (5 bases). Trimming pared 4 bases from V and 0 bases from J, leaving 11 bases between. Germline-derived CDR1 and CDR2 are SGHRS and YFSETQ. CDR3 length: 15 residues. CDR3 bases: TGCGCCAGCAGCCTGGGACGCCCCTCTGGAAACACCATATATTTT. It is translated as CASSLGRPSGNTIYF.

The rearrangement joins TRBV25-1 to TRBJ2-7; TRBD2 agrees at 9 bases. V lost 5 bases to trimming and J lost 7 bases; unmatched junction nucleotides: 15. The germline V gene has CDR1 MGHDK and CDR2 SYGVNS. There are 16 residues in the CDR3. This CDR3 is CASSQLGLAGVMEQYF. In DNA form, the CDR3 reads TGTGCCAGCAGTCAACTTGGGTTAGCGGGAGTTATGGAGCAGTACTTC.